Detailed here is one T cell receptor (beta chain). These data are taken from a study of blood T cell repertoires in COVID-19. As for the study in general: Samples of COVID-19 (acute and convalescent) were obtained from the United States, Italy and Spain. Sample material is recorded as cDNA or gDNA derived from T cells, B-cell-depleted T cells, or PBMCs.

This CDR3 is 13 amino acids long. After removal of 1 base from V and 6 bases from J, the junction contained 3 bases not matched to a gene. Per the germline V gene, CDR1 is LGHDT and CDR2 is YNNKEL (reference sequence). Per the original data handling: Amplified reference gene primers provided the basis for estimating nucleated cell counts. The data were produced by immunoSEQ multiplex PCR, yet TCRdb's version contains in-frame clones alone and is incomplete. The DNA gave D and trimming, while V, J and clone size come from that table. The table lists more than 250,000 clones, less than 90% of them singletons, with 4.6% in the top ten.

This chain joins TRBV3-1 (or the pseudogene TRBV3-2) and TRBJ2-7, with 7 nucleotides matching TRBD1. This sequence was found in a man in his sixties who had recovered from COVID-19. The sample was peripheral blood. The CDR3 loop reads CASSQVKGAEQYF. The DNA of the CDR3 is TGTGCCAGCAGCCAAGTGAAGGGGGCCGAGCAGTACTTC.